These T cell receptor beta chains were read from a single sample in a study of cytomegalovirus exposure and HLA in healthy donors. Assay: immunoSEQ multiplex PCR; the TCRdb copy retains only in-frame clones and omits some. The sample shows about 170,000 clones, and roughly 1.3% sits with its ten largest clones. Sequenced input: PBMCs. All receptors come from a woman aged 55-75 years in good health and CMV-seronegative. CDR3s include the opening cysteine and the closing phenylalanine or tryptophan. D genes are given only for firm matches.

TRBV5-1	TRBJ2-6	-	CASSSSGSQANVLTF	TGCGCCAGCAGCTCAAGTGGCTCCCAAGCCAACGTCCTGACTTTC
TRBV19	TRBJ1-5	-	CASSEDSGVGYSNQPQHF	TGTGCCAGTAGTGAGGACTCTGGCGTAGGTTATAGCAATCAGCCCCAGCATTTT
TRBV10-3	TRBJ2-5	TRBD2	CAIRKTSGSSGETQYF	TGTGCCATCAGAAAGACTAGCGGGAGTTCGGGGGAGACCCAGTACTTC
TRBV19	TRBJ2-7	TRBD1	CASRPGTGSGPQYF	TGTGCCAGTAGGCCGGGGACAGGAAGCGGTCCGCAGTACTTC
TRBV7-8	TRBJ1-1	-	CASSSTVVQRFYTEAFF	TGTGCCAGCAGCTCAACAGTGGTACAACGGTTTTACACTGAAGCTTTCTTT
TRBV5-6	TRBJ1-5	TRBD1	CASGLTGIQQPQHF	TGTGCCAGCGGCCTGACAGGGATTCAGCAGCCCCAGCATTTT
TRBV7-8	TRBJ2-7	TRBD1	CASSAKGQALYEQYF	TGTGCCAGCAGCGCGAAAGGACAGGCCCTCTACGAGCAGTACTTC
TRBV15	TRBJ2-1	TRBD1	CATSRDRDRGDEQFF	TGTGCCACCAGCAGAGATCGGGACAGGGGCGATGAGCAGTTCTTC
TRBV4-1	TRBJ2-7	-	CASSQDAVNPIRYEQYF	TGCGCCAGCAGCCAAGATGCAGTTAACCCCATACGCTACGAGCAGTACTTC
TRBV10-2	TRBJ2-5	-	CASSDPGRGETQYF	TGCGCCAGCAGTGACCCAGGGCGGGGAGAGACCCAGTACTTC
TRBV7-3	TRBJ2-1	TRBD2	CASSLSGGADEQFF	TGTGCCAGCAGCCTTAGCGGGGGGGCGGATGAGCAGTTCTTC
TRBV19	TRBJ1-1	TRBD1	CASSISGGVTEAFF	TGTGCCAGTAGTATTTCAGGGGGAGTAACTGAAGCTTTCTTT
TRBV7-8	TRBJ2-7	-	CASSFLAYSYEQYF	TGTGCCAGCAGCTTCCTAGCGTACTCCTACGAGCAGTACTTC
TRBV28	TRBJ2-1	-	CASRSSSYNEQFF	TGTGCCAGCCGGTCTAGCTCCTACAATGAGCAGTTCTTC
TRBV11-3	TRBJ2-5	TRBD2	CASSSGGAQETQYF	TGTGCCAGCTCAAGCGGGGGGGCCCAAGAGACCCAGTACTTC
TRBV4-1	TRBJ2-1	TRBD2	CASSPLERGRGEQFF	TGCGCCAGCAGCCCCCTTGAGCGCGGGAGGGGAGAGCAGTTCTTC
TRBV6-5	TRBJ1-5	-	CASSYSGRGNQPQHF	TGTGCCAGCAGTTACTCGGGCAGGGGAAATCAGCCCCAGCATTTT
TRBV5-1	TRBJ2-1	-	CASSLGWRKDEQFF	TGCGCCAGCAGCTTGGGGTGGCGGAAGGATGAGCAGTTCTTC
TRBV5-1	TRBJ2-6	TRBD1	CASSLGDSLSSGANVLTF	TGCGCCAGCAGCTTGGGGGACAGTCTATCCTCTGGGGCCAACGTCCTGACTTTC
TRBV5-8	TRBJ2-2	-	CASSSTVDTGELFF	TGTGCCAGCAGCTCGACAGTGGACACCGGGGAGCTGTTTTTT
TRBV7-7	TRBJ1-4	TRBD1	CASSRKQGTNEKLFF	TGTGCCAGCAGCCGCAAACAGGGGACTAATGAAAAACTGTTTTTT
TRBV12-5	TRBJ2-3	TRBD2	CASVNGLAESTDTQYF	TGTGCTAGTGTTAATGGACTAGCGGAGAGCACAGATACGCAGTATTTT
TRBV6-5	TRBJ1-1	TRBD1	CASSSDRVTEAFF	TGTGCCAGCAGTTCAGACAGGGTGACTGAAGCTTTCTTT
TRBV6-1	TRBJ2-7	TRBD1	CASSEVGTAPYEQYF	TGTGCCAGCAGTGAAGTTGGGACAGCTCCCTACGAGCAGTACTTC
TRBV10-3	TRBJ1-1	-	CAISENRDAEAFF	TGTGCCATCAGTGAAAACAGGGACGCTGAAGCTTTCTTT
TRBV5-1	TRBJ1-5	-	CASSPGNRDQPQHF	TGCGCCAGCAGCCCCGGAAACAGGGATCAGCCCCAGCATTTT
TRBV5-1	TRBJ1-1	-	CASSLLGSGMNTEAFF	TGCGCCAGCAGCTTGTTAGGGAGTGGAATGAACACTGAAGCTTTCTTT
TRBV19	TRBJ2-1	TRBD1	CASSPRQGVYDEQFF	TGTGCCAGTAGTCCTCGACAGGGGGTATACGATGAGCAGTTCTTC
TRBV5-1	TRBJ2-1	-	CASSLMYPGEQFF	TGCGCCAGCAGCTTGATGTATCCCGGTGAGCAGTTCTTC
TRBV5-6	TRBJ1-1	-	CASRRGQAKAFF	TGTGCCAGCAGGAGAGGACAAGCAAAAGCTTTCTTT
TRBV7-9	TRBJ1-5	-	CASSLGAGGYSNQPQHF	TGTGCCAGCAGCTTAGGTGCGGGGGGGTATAGCAATCAGCCCCAGCATTTT
TRBV19	TRBJ1-5	-	CASSIQYNQPQHF	TGTGCCAGTAGTATACAGTACAATCAGCCCCAGCATTTT
TRBV9	TRBJ2-2	-	CASSVMGQPGTGELFF	TGTGCCAGCAGCGTCATGGGACAACCAGGCACCGGGGAGCTGTTTTTT
TRBV19	TRBJ2-1	TRBD2	CASSESSGEDEQFF	TGTGCCAGTAGTGAGTCTAGCGGGGAAGATGAGCAGTTCTTC
TRBV6-6	TRBJ2-7	-	CASSYLSEGVYEQYF	TGTGCCAGCAGTTACCTATCGGAAGGGGTTTACGAGCAGTACTTC
TRBV2	TRBJ2-7	TRBD1	CASREQGNSYEQYF	TGTGCCAGCAGGGAACAGGGGAATTCCTACGAGCAGTACTTC
TRBV5-6	TRBJ1-3	-	CASSSFGLGNTIYF	TGTGCCAGCAGCTCCTTTGGACTTGGAAACACCATATATTTT
TRBV5-1	TRBJ1-3	-	CASSPLGGLSGNTIYF	TGCGCCAGCAGCCCCCTTGGTGGACTCTCTGGAAACACCATATATTTT
TRBV27	TRBJ2-7	-	CASSFRVRGEQYF	TGTGCCAGCAGTTTTCGTGTTAGAGGCGAGCAGTACTTC
TRBV19	TRBJ1-1	TRBD1	CASSRQGLDTEAFF	TGTGCCAGTAGTAGACAGGGGTTGGACACTGAAGCTTTCTTT
TRBV19	TRBJ2-1	TRBD2	CATPLAGGANEQFF	TGTGCCACCCCTCTAGCGGGAGGCGCGAATGAGCAGTTCTTC
TRBV6-6	TRBJ1-3	-	CASRGVTGNTIYF	TGTGCCAGCCGGGGGGTAACGGGAAACACCATATATTTT
TRBV7-9	TRBJ1-6	-	CASSSGRGGGYNSPLHF	TGTGCCAGCAGCTCCGGAAGAGGAGGAGGCTATAATTCACCCCTCCACTTT
TRBV5-1	TRBJ2-7	-	CASSPLSGSYEQYF	TGCGCCAGCAGCCCACTAAGTGGCTCCTACGAGCAGTACTTC
TRBV11-2	TRBJ1-3	-	CASSLSSQTTIYF	TGTGCCAGCAGCTTATCGAGTCAAACCACCATATATTTT